What follows are 21 T cell receptor beta chains derived from one specimen sequenced in a study of shared clonotypes between healthy human individuals. The method was immunoSEQ multiplex PCR; TCRdb's version includes in-frame clones alone and lacks a portion of them. The data contain about 1 million clones, around 74% of them seen just once; the ten biggest clones take up approximately 1.5%. Specimen: memory CD4+ T cells sorted from blood. Indicated subset: CD45RA-negative fraction. The receptors come from a young man in good health.

The rearrangement joins TRBV11-3 to TRBJ2-5, with TRBD2 identical over 8 bases. Germline assignment: CDR1 SGHNT and CDR2 YENEEA. Trimming cost V 1 base and J 1 base; bases outside gene matches: 2. The CDR3 runs to 15 residues. The CDR3 region is CASSLGSGGQETQYF. Written as DNA, the CDR3 is TGTGCCAGCAGCTTAGGGAGCGGGGGCCAAGAGACCCAGTACTTC. The variable domain in full, completed from reference TRBV11-3 and TRBJ2-5, reads EAGVVQSPRYKIIEKKQPVAFWCNPISGHNTLYWYLQNLGQGPELLIRYENEEAVDDSQLPKDRFSAERLKGVDSTLKIQPAELGDSAVYLCASSLGSGGQETQYFGPGTRLLVL.

This clone was observed a few times. The gene calls are TRBV7-2 and TRBJ2-3, with 12 bases fitting TRBD2. The ends lost 4 bases at V and 0 bases at J; junction bases unmatched: 5. Per the germline V gene, CDR1 is SGHTA and CDR2 is FQGNSA. The CDR3 is 17 residues long. The CDR3: CASSWGLAGPSTDTQYF. For the CDR3, the DNA is TGTGCCAGCAGCTGGGGACTAGCGGGCCCTAGCACAGATACGCAGTATTTT.

The gene calls are TRBV6-6 and TRBJ2-1, with no clear D. The V and J ends lost 0 bases and 7 bases respectively, with 7 bases between them. The germline CDR1 and CDR2 sequences are MNHNY and SVGAGI (reference sequence). The CDR3 sequence is 13 residues long. The CDR3 here is CASSYSHGNEQFF. The CDR3 DNA reads TGTGCCAGCAGTTACTCCCACGGGAATGAGCAGTTCTTC.

The V call is TRBV25-1, the J call TRBJ2-6, with D perhaps TRBD1 or TRBD2 (5 bases each). CDR3 length: 15 amino acids. V lost 2 bases and J lost 0, with 5 bases in between. In germline, CDR1 is MGHDK, CDR2 SYGVNS. CDR3 in DNA: TGTGCCAGCAGTGAAGGGGGCTCTGGGGCCAACGTCCTGACTTTC. Its translation: CASSEGGSGANVLTF.

The rearrangement joins TRBV19 to TRBJ1-1; maybe TRBD1 (5 bases). This CDR3 is built from 15 residues. V dropped 5 bases and J dropped 0 bases, with 13 bases sitting between them. Germline lookup yields CDR1 LNHDA and CDR2 SQIVND (reference sequence). CDR3 residues: CASSGRQQVNTEAFF. CDR3 nucleotide sequence: TGTGCCAGTAGTGGGCGACAGCAAGTGAACACTGAAGCTTTCTTT.

The CDR3: CASSERGSTDTQYF. For the CDR3, the DNA is TGTGCCAGCTCGGAGCGGGGGAGCACAGATACGCAGTATTTT. V usage is TRBV6-5 and J usage is TRBJ2-3, with 8 bases fitting TRBD2. The trim removed 8 bases at V and 0 bases at J, leaving 4 bases unmatched. Germline CDR1 reads MNHEY; CDR2 reads SVGAGI. CDR3 length: 14 amino acids.

V is TRBV5-1 and J is TRBJ1-2, with D perhaps matching TRBD1 (5 bases). Trimming pared 4 bases from V and 7 bases from J, leaving 14 bases between. Germline CDR1 reads SGHRS; CDR2 reads YFSETQ. This CDR3 is built from 13 residues. The CDR3 loop reads CASSPTGLRGYTF. As DNA, the CDR3 is TGCGCCAGCAGCCCTACAGGTCTACGTGGCTACACCTTC.

V usage is TRBV6-1 and J usage is TRBJ2-7; possibly TRBD2 for D (6 bases). CDR1 and CDR2 (germline): MNHNS, SASEGT. The CDR3 runs 14 residues. The V and J ends lost 6 bases and 2 bases respectively, with 14 bases between them. CDR3: CASSLISGTYEQYF. The CDR3 DNA reads TGTGCCAGCAGCCTAATTAGCGGAACCTACGAGCAGTACTTC.

The chain joins TRBV5-1 to TRBJ2-5, with a possible D match to TRBD2 (6 bases). The CDR3 spans 15 residues. V shed 6 bases and J shed 2 bases, with 17 bases lying between them. Germline CDR1 reads SGHRS; CDR2 reads YFSETQ. The chain's CDR3 is CASTTGPGGQETQYF. The DNA of the CDR3 is TGCGCCAGCACTACGGGACCCGGGGGTCAAGAGACCCAGTACTTC.

This clone occurred once. The chain joins TRBV5-6 to TRBJ1-5, with D possibly matching TRBD1 (6 bases). V gave up 1 base and J gave up 2 bases, with 19 bases separating them. Germline loops: CDR1 SGHDT, CDR2 YYEEEE. The CDR3 has 18 residues. CDR3 nucleotide sequence: TGTGCCAGCAGCTTGTGGTTCGGTACAGGGCTACGCAATCAGCCCCAGCATTTT. This encodes CASSLWFGTGLRNQPQHF.

The V gene is TRBV7-9, the J gene TRBJ2-5; possible D gene TRBD1, 6 bases. The CDR3 consists of 15 residues. With 5 bases removed from V and 7 bases from J, the gap between germline ends came to 20 bases. The V gene's germline CDR1 is SEHNR and CDR2 FQNEAQ (reference sequence). The CDR3 coding sequence is TGTGCCAGCAGCCCCGCCGGGACAACTAGAGGGACCCAGTACTTC. This translates into CASSPAGTTRGTQYF.

The chain couples TRBV14 to TRBJ2-5; D possibly uses TRBD1 or TRBD2 (5 bases each). CDR1 is SGHDN, CDR2 FVKESK, per germline. The CDR3 is 15 amino acids. The ends were cut back, 4 bases at V and 4 bases at J, with 16 bases in the middle. The CDR3 coding sequence is TGTGCCAGCAGCCCCTCATGGGGGTCCGGAGAGACCCAGTACTTC. It translates to CASSPSWGSGETQYF.

The rearrangement links TRBV27 to TRBJ2-3, with D perhaps being TRBD1 or TRBD2 (6 bases each). CDR3 length: 15 amino acids. Deletions cut 6 bases from V and 1 base from J, with 14 bases between. Germline V gene sequence: CDR1 MNHEY, CDR2 SMNVEV (reference sequence). The CDR3 DNA sequence: TGTGCCAGCAGCCAGGAGGGGGTCCGCACAGATACGCAGTATTTT. It specifies CASSQEGVRTDTQYF.

The chain combines TRBV7-8 with TRBJ2-1; D remains ambiguous. This CDR3 has 12 residues. V dropped 4 bases and J dropped 7 bases, with 8 bases sitting between them. CDR1 is SGHVS and CDR2 is FQNEAQ in the germline V gene. The CDR3 sequence is CASSSTRNEQFF. Here the CDR3 DNA reads TGTGCCAGCAGCTCAACGCGGAATGAGCAGTTCTTC.

The chain uses TRBV10-3 and TRBJ2-3, with a possible D match to TRBD2 (6 bases). Germline V gene lookup returns CDR1 ENHRY and CDR2 SYGVKD. Trimming stripped 6 bases from V and 6 bases from J, with 25 bases between. The CDR3 totals 17 residues. The CDR3 reads CAISETILFGGLDTQYF. In nucleotides, the CDR3 is TGTGCCATCAGCGAAACAATACTATTTGGGGGGTTGGATACGCAGTATTTT.

Concerning this clone: Other nucleotide sequences from this sample produce the same CDR3. The rearrangement links TRBV2 to TRBJ1-1, with TRBD1 matching 8 bases. The CDR3 is made up of 13 amino acids. Germline lookup yields CDR1 SNHLY and CDR2 FYNNEI. After removal of 9 bases from V and 5 bases from J, the junction contained 8 bases not matched to a gene. CDR3 coding DNA: TGTGCCAGGGGTTTAACAGGGGGGACTGAAGCTTTCTTT. As protein: CARGLTGGTEAFF.

Turning to this clone: The sample contains more than one DNA sequence encoding this CDR3. The rearrangement links TRBV9 to TRBJ2-1; D is possibly TRBD1 (6 bases). The germline V and J ends were trimmed by 0 bases and 3 bases, with 10 bases remaining between them. The germline V gene has CDR1 SGDLS and CDR2 YYNGEE. The CDR3 totals 15 residues. The CDR3 sequence: CASSVAGDDYNEQFF. Here the CDR3 DNA reads TGTGCCAGCAGCGTAGCAGGGGATGACTACAATGAGCAGTTCTTC.

The chain links TRBV2 to TRBJ1-4, with D hard to call. This CDR3 contains 15 residues. Trimming stripped 6 bases from V and 4 bases from J, with 15 bases between. Germline CDR1 and CDR2: SNHLY and FYNNEI. The CDR3 spells CASRILPGSNEKLFF. As DNA, the CDR3 is TGTGCCAGCAGGATTCTTCCCGGGAGTAATGAAAAACTGTTTTTT. The full variable domain, completed using reference TRBV2 and TRBJ1-4, is EPEVTQTPSHQVTQMGQEVILRCVPISNHLYFYWYRQILGQKVEFLVSFYNNEISEKSEIFDDQFSVERPDGSNFTLKIRSTKLEDSAMYFCASRILPGSNEKLFFGSGTQLSVL.

The genes are TRBV5-1 and TRBJ2-1; a weak D match, TRBD1 (6 bases). The CDR3 is 12 residues long. V was trimmed by 6 bases and J by 7 bases, leaving 11 bases between them. The germline V gene encodes CDR1 SGHRS and CDR2 YFSETQ. The CDR3 loop is CASTLTGNEQFF. The CDR3 DNA sequence: TGCGCCAGCACCCTGACAGGTAATGAGCAGTTCTTC.

The chain is built from TRBV5-1 and TRBJ1-4; D is perhaps TRBD1 (6 bases). The CDR3 loop spans 15 amino acids. The germline V and J ends were trimmed by 2 bases and 5 bases, with 13 bases remaining between them. Germline CDR1 and CDR2: SGHRS and YFSETQ. CDR3 DNA: TGCGCCAGCAGCTTACGGGACATAAGGAATGAAAAACTGTTTTTT. Amino acids: CASSLRDIRNEKLFF.

The rearrangement joins TRBV7-9 to TRBJ2-3; 7 bases fit TRBD2. Germline V lookup: CDR1 SEHNR, CDR2 FQNEAQ (reference sequence). The trim removed 2 bases at V and 2 bases at J, leaving 4 bases unmatched. This CDR3 comprises 15 residues. The CDR3, as DNA: TGTGCCAGCAGCTTAACGGGGGGAGTCACAGATACGCAGTATTTT. Protein: CASSLTGGVTDTQYF.